Listed below are T cell receptor beta chains from one sample, sequenced in a study of OX40 agonist ivuxolimab in advanced cancers. Libraries were prepared by immunoSEQ multiplex PCR; TCRdb keeps only in-frame clonotypes and omits some of them. This table has about 58,000 clones, 86% appearing once. The sample was CD4+ or CD8+ T cells sorted from blood, taken in a trial of the OX40 agonist ivuxolimab. Every receptor here comes from an adult with an advanced solid tumor such as melanoma, head and neck, liver or kidney cancer. CDR3s include the opening cysteine and the closing phenylalanine or tryptophan. Each record gives: V gene, J gene, D gene, clone size, CDR3 DNA, CDR3 protein. The D gene is left open where the match is weak. Size is stated for part of the rows, as once, few or many counts, or as a class when the clone is expanded.

TRBV18,TRBJ1-1,TRBD1,-,TGTGCCAGCTCCCGCGGACAGGACACTGAAGCTTTCTTT,CASSRGQDTEAFF
TRBV19,TRBJ1-3,TRBD1,-,TGTGCCAGTAGACGGACAGGGGGCGAAAACACCATATATTTT,CASRRTGGENTIYF
TRBV18,TRBJ1-1,TRBD1,medium-sized,TGTGCCAGCTCACCAGAACGACTGAACAGGGGGCGGGGGTCGAACACTGAAGCTTTCTTT,CASSPERLNRGRGSNTEAFF
TRBV6-1,TRBJ2-7,TRBD2,-,TGTGCCAGCAGTGCGGGGGGGCTTTATACCTACGAGCAGTACTTC,CASSAGGLYTYEQYF
TRBV5-1,TRBJ2-7,-,-,TGCGCCAGCAGCTTGGGTGGAGGGGGTTACGAGCAGTACTTC,CASSLGGGGYEQYF
TRBV5-1,TRBJ1-1,TRBD1,-,TGCGCCAGCAGCTTAACCGGGACAGGGAACACTGAAGCTTTCTTT,CASSLTGTGNTEAFF
TRBV6-1,TRBJ2-1,TRBD1,-,TGTGCCAGCAGTAAAGACAGGGGCTCCTACAATGAGCAGTTCTTC,CASSKDRGSYNEQFF
TRBV18,TRBJ2-5,TRBD2,-,TGTGCCAGCTCAAAAAATCCGGGACTAGCCCTCAGGGAGACCCAGTACTTC,CASSKNPGLALRETQYF
TRBV28,TRBJ1-5,-,-,TGTGCCAGCAGTTTATACCAGGGTGGTCAGCCCCAGCATTTT,CASSLYQGGQPQHF
TRBV7-8,TRBJ2-7,TRBD1,few,TGTGCCAGCACCCCCTTCCAGGGGGAGAACTACGAGCAGTACTTC,CASTPFQGENYEQYF
TRBV19,TRBJ2-3,TRBD1,-,TGTGCCAGTAGTAGGGCCCGACAGGGTTTTCCAGATACGCAGTATTTT,CASSRARQGFPDTQYF
TRBV18,TRBJ2-7,-,-,TGTGCCAGCTCACCACCAGACTACGAGCAGTACTTC,CASSPPDYEQYF
TRBV9,TRBJ1-2,TRBD1,-,TGTGCCAGCAGCGAAGGGGGCTACTATGGCTACACCTTC,CASSEGGYYGYTF
TRBV14,TRBJ1-2,-,-,TGTGCCAGCAGCCAAGCTGCCAGGAACTATGGCTACACCTTC,CASSQAARNYGYTF
TRBV10-2,TRBJ1-4,-,-,TGCGCCAGCAGCGTACCGGGAACAACTAATGAAAAACTGTTTTTT,CASSVPGTTNEKLFF
TRBV5-1,TRBJ2-1,-,-,TGCGCCAGCAGCTCCTTGGACGTCGGCCACCACGAGCAGTTCTTC,CASSSLDVGHHEQFF
TRBV4-1,TRBJ1-1,-,-,TGCGCCAGCAGCCAAGTGGGGCCCCGGATTGAAGCTTTCTTT,CASSQVGPRIEAFF
TRBV2,TRBJ1-5,-,-,TGTGCCAGCAGTGGACATAGCAATCAGCCCCAGCATTTT,CASSGHSNQPQHF
TRBV19,TRBJ1-5,-,once,TGTGCCAGTAGCTACGAGCTTGGGCAGCCCCAGCATTTT,CASSYELGQPQHF
TRBV18,TRBJ2-7,-,-,TGTGCCAGCTCACCGGGCCTACAACCCACCTACGAGCAGTACTTC,CASSPGLQPTYEQYF
TRBV7-2,TRBJ2-7,-,-,TGTGCCAGCAGCTTAGAGGGCCTCTACGAGCAGTACTTC,CASSLEGLYEQYF
TRBV27,TRBJ1-5,TRBD1,-,TGTGCCAGCAGTTCCACGACAGGGACTCGAGGCCAGCCCCAGCATTTT,CASSSTTGTRGQPQHF
TRBV7-6,TRBJ1-1,-,-,TGTGCCAGCAGCTTAGGGGCTGGGGGCCTGGCTGAAGCTTTCTTT,CASSLGAGGLAEAFF
TRBV5-1,TRBJ1-6,-,once,TGCGCCAGCAGCTTTGAGCGAAATTCACCCCTCCACTTT,CASSFERNSPLHF
TRBV7-9,TRBJ1-3,-,-,TGTGCCAGCAGGGAGGGAAGGAGCTCTGGAAACACCATATATTTT,CASREGRSSGNTIYF
TRBV2,TRBJ1-5,-,once,TGTGCCAGCAACAGACAGGTCAATCAGCCCCAGCATTTT,CASNRQVNQPQHF
TRBV2,TRBJ1-2,-,few,TGTGCCAGCGGGGGGGAAGGCTACACCTTC,CASGGEGYTF
TRBV28,TRBJ2-1,-,-,TGTGCCAGCAGTGGGGCAGGGGTCTACAATGAGCAGTTCTTC,CASSGAGVYNEQFF
TRBV5-4,TRBJ1-1,-,-,TGTGCCAGCAGCTTGGAGAACGGGTGGAACACTGAAGCTTTCTTT,CASSLENGWNTEAFF
TRBV5-1,TRBJ2-7,TRBD1,-,TGCGCCAGCAGCTTTACTCAGGGGGCGATCCCCTACGAGCAGTACTTC,CASSFTQGAIPYEQYF
TRBV4-1,TRBJ1-4,-,-,TGCGCCAGCAGCCACAAAGTGACGGGACCCCCGCCCGTTGCAACTAATGAAAAACTGTTTTTT,CASSHKVTGPPPVATNEKLFF
TRBV12-5,TRBJ1-1,TRBD1,few,TGTGCTAGTGGTTTGGGGACAGGGTTTGAAGCTTTCTTT,CASGLGTGFEAFF
TRBV18,TRBJ1-3,-,-,TGTGCCAGCTCACCAGGAGTCTCTGGAAACACCATATATTTT,CASSPGVSGNTIYF
TRBV6-6,TRBJ1-5,-,once,TGTGCCAGCAGGGGCCGAGGCCCGAATCAGCCCCAGCATTTT,CASRGRGPNQPQHF
TRBV5-5,TRBJ1-2,-,-,TGTGCCAGCAGCCCACCCCAGGTCAACTATGGCTACACCTTC,CASSPPQVNYGYTF
TRBV18,TRBJ1-2,TRBD1,-,TGTGCCAGCTGTGGGACAGCTACTAACTATGGCTACACCTTC,CASCGTATNYGYTF
TRBV5-8,TRBJ1-1,-,-,TGTGCCAGCAGCTTGGTGCAGGGAGGCACTGAAGCTTTCTTT,CASSLVQGGTEAFF
TRBV11-2,TRBJ2-3,TRBD2,-,TGTGCCAGCAGCTCCCAGCGGGGGGGTAGCACAGATACGCAGTATTTT,CASSSQRGGSTDTQYF
TRBV6-5,TRBJ1-1,-,once,TGTGCCAGCAGTTACTCGGGCACGTGGGGAACTGAAGCTTTCTTT,CASSYSGTWGTEAFF
TRBV7-2,TRBJ1-1,-,-,TGTGCCAGCAGCTTGGGGCTATCTCACACTGAAGCTTTCTTT,CASSLGLSHTEAFF
TRBV20-1,TRBJ2-7,-,-,TGCAGTGCTAGACACAGTAGTGAGCAGTACTTC,CSARHSSEQYF
TRBV7-3,TRBJ2-2,TRBD1,-,TGTGCCAGCAGGCAGGGGGCCTCCACCGGGGAGCTGTTTTTT,CASRQGASTGELFF
TRBV6-5,TRBJ2-2,-,-,TGTGCCAGCGGTAGTCCCGTTCCCGGGGAGCTGTTTTTT,CASGSPVPGELFF
TRBV9,TRBJ1-2,TRBD1,-,TGTGCCAGCAATCGGGACAGGGCTGGCTACACCTTC,CASNRDRAGYTF
TRBV2,TRBJ2-6,-,-,TGTGCCAGCAGGGTTGGCTCTGGGGCCAACGTCCTGACTTTC,CASRVGSGANVLTF
TRBV7-9,TRBJ1-2,-,-,TGTGCCAGCAGCTCAGATGGGTGGGCAGCTTATGGCTACACCTTC,CASSSDGWAAYGYTF
TRBV6-5,TRBJ1-4,TRBD1,-,TGTGCCAGCAGTTCCACCCAGGGGGCAACTAATGAAAAACTGTTTTTT,CASSSTQGATNEKLFF
TRBV6-5,TRBJ1-1,TRBD1,once,TGTGCCAGCAGTTACCAAGACAGGGGGCGGGAAGCTTTCTTT,CASSYQDRGREAFF
TRBV27,TRBJ1-1,-,-,TGTGCCAGCAGTTTACTTTTCTCAACGGTGGTCGCTGAAGCTTTCTTT,CASSLLFSTVVAEAFF
TRBV18,TRBJ1-4,TRBD1,-,TGTGCCAGCTCACTTGGACAGGGCATGACTAATGAAAAACTGTTTTTT,CASSLGQGMTNEKLFF
TRBV19,TRBJ1-5,-,-,TGTGCCAGTAGTTCGGTGGCCGGCCCGCGGCCCCAGCATTTT,CASSSVAGPRPQHF
TRBV19,TRBJ1-2,-,-,TGTGCCAGTACGGTCAAGAGGGCCCGGGGTGGCTACACCTTC,CASTVKRARGGYTF
TRBV18,TRBJ2-7,TRBD1,-,TGTGCCAGCTCAACCGGACAGGGGAGGACCTACGAGCAGTACTTC,CASSTGQGRTYEQYF
TRBV4-2,TRBJ2-4,-,-,TGTGCCAGCAGCCAAGCCAAAAACATTCAGTACTTC,CASSQAKNIQYF
TRBV7-8,TRBJ1-1,TRBD1,once,TGTGCCAGCAGCAGGGGGACAGCAAACACTGAAGCTTTCTTT,CASSRGTANTEAFF
TRBV7-7,TRBJ2-5,-,-,TGTGCTAGCAGCTTAGGGTACCAAGAGACCCAGTACTTC,CASSLGYQETQYF
TRBV18,TRBJ2-4,-,-,TGTGCCAGCTCACCTCCCAATCAGGGGATGCCCGGAGGGGCTCAGTACTTC,CASSPPNQGMPGGAQYF
TRBV18,TRBJ2-7,-,-,TGTGCCAGCTCACCACAAGGACCACACGACTCCTACGAGCAGTACTTC,CASSPQGPHDSYEQYF